One sample yielded the 12 T cell receptor beta chains listed below, sequenced in a study of tissue T cells after allogeneic stem cell transplantation. Generated by immunoSEQ multiplex PCR, the TCRdb table keeps only in-frame clones and is missing some. Among tens of thousands of clones, roughly 92% were seen once, and the ten largest hold 3.8%. The sequencing used blood, collected before transplantation. These receptors originate from a woman aged 35 to 70 who later had graft-versus-host disease after an allogeneic stem cell transplant.

This rearrangement joins TRBV10-3 to TRBJ2-1; TRBD2 matches at 9 bases. The V segment lost 6 bases and the J segment 0 bases; nucleotides outside the gene matches: 6. This CDR3 has 16 amino acids. Germline V gene sequence: CDR1 ENHRY, CDR2 SYGVKD. CDR3 in amino acids: CAIRGGSGSSYNEQFF. The CDR3 DNA reads as TGTGCCATCAGGGGGGGTAGCGGGAGCTCCTACAATGAGCAGTTCTTC.

V gene TRBV21-1 combines with J gene TRBJ1-1. TRBV21-1 is listed as a pseudogene. The CDR3 is 17 amino acids. The CDR3 loop reads CASSNGPGSRAEPEAFF. The CDR3 DNA sequence: TGTGCCAGCAGCAATGGCCCGGGATCCCGGGCGGAACCTGAAGCTTTCTTT.

The gene calls are TRBV28 and TRBJ2-7, with 13 nucleotides matching TRBD2. The CDR3 has 18 amino acids. CDR1 and CDR2 (germline): MDHEN, SYDVKM. V trimming: 2 bases; J trimming: 5 bases; junction bases outside the gene matches: 12. The CDR3 reads CASSLALWTSGSFDEQYF. DNA for the CDR3: TGTGCCAGCAGTTTAGCCCTCTGGACTAGCGGGAGCTTCGACGAGCAGTACTTC.

The CDR3 sequence: CASSRGTGSYNEQFF. In DNA, the CDR3 is TGTGCCAGCAGCCGGGGGACGGGCTCCTACAATGAGCAGTTCTTC. This chain uses TRBV3-1 (or the pseudogene TRBV3-2) with TRBJ2-1, with D perhaps matching TRBD1 or TRBD2 (5 bases each). The CDR3 runs 15 residues. With 4 bases removed from V and 0 bases from J, the gap between germline ends came to 10 bases. Germline V gene data show CDR1 as LGHDT and CDR2 as YNNKEL (reference sequence).

The chain carries TRBV3-1 (or the pseudogene TRBV3-2) and TRBJ2-7, with TRBD1 identical over 7 bases. CDR1 is LGHDT and CDR2 is YNNKEL in the germline V gene (reference sequence). This CDR3 region has 13 residues. V lost 0 bases and J lost 6; bases outside the gene matches: 2. CDR3 loop: CASSQERGREQYF. As DNA, the CDR3 is TGTGCCAGCAGCCAAGAGAGGGGGCGCGAGCAGTACTTC.

The rearrangement uses TRBV27 and TRBJ2-7, with D perhaps TRBD2 (5 bases). The CDR3 covers 14 residues. Between the trimmed V and J ends, which lost 6 bases and 2 bases, there was a span of 14 bases. Germline V gives CDR1 MNHEY, CDR2 SMNVEV (reference sequence). CDR3 nucleotides: TGTGCCAGCAGGCCAACCGGGGTCCCCTACGAGCAGTACTTC. It specifies CASRPTGVPYEQYF.

This chain uses TRBV28 with TRBJ2-2; 10 bases line up with TRBD1. Germline V gene sequence: CDR1 MDHEN, CDR2 SYDVKM. J gave up 1 base and V 5 bases, and 16 bases lay outside the gene matches. CDR3 length: 20 amino acids. The CDR3 region is CASSRPSRTGGYQNTGELFF. In nucleotides, the CDR3 is TGTGCCAGCAGTCGACCTTCTCGGACAGGGGGATATCAGAACACCGGGGAGCTGTTTTTT.

The J gene is TRBJ2-5, the V gene TRBV18; D might be TRBD2 (5 bases). The CDR3 runs 13 residues. Germline V gene data show CDR1 as KGHSH and CDR2 as LQKENI. Trimming pared 6 bases from V and 7 bases from J, leaving 15 bases between. DNA for the CDR3: TGTGCCAGCTCTCAGGACCCCCGGGGGACCCAGTACTTC. This sequence encodes CASSQDPRGTQYF.

This clone was recorded a few times. This chain uses TRBV9 with TRBJ1-5; D not resolved. Germline CDR1 reads SGDLS; CDR2 reads YYNGEE. V was trimmed by 5 bases and J by 5 bases, leaving 11 bases between them. CDR3 length: 13 amino acids. Written as DNA, the CDR3 is TGTGCCAGCAGTCATACCCCGGATCAGCCCCAGCATTTT. It translates to CASSHTPDQPQHF.

This clone was detected once. The chain combines TRBV28 with TRBJ2-7; TRBD2 aligns across 8 bases. Looked up from germline, CDR1 is MDHEN and CDR2 is SYDVKM. The CDR3 contains 13 residues. Trimming took 5 bases from V and 7 from J; bases not matched to a gene: 7. The CDR3 DNA reads as TGTGCCAGCAGTCCTCCGGGAGGGGGGGAGCAGTACTTC. As protein: CASSPPGGGEQYF.

J is TRBJ1-1 and V is TRBV4-1; D is uncertain. Germline values: CDR1 MGHRA, CDR2 YSYEKL. The V gene lost 1 base and the J gene lost 3 bases, with 6 bases spanning the gap. CDR3 length: 13 amino acids. The CDR3 nucleotides are TGCGCCAGCAGCCAAGGTCAGTACACTGAAGCTTTCTTT. Protein sequence: CASSQGQYTEAFF.

The chain employs TRBV15 and TRBJ1-4, with D unresolved. This CDR3 has 16 residues. V was shortened by 0 bases and J by 0 bases, with 8 bases between the two germline ends. The V gene's germline CDR1 is LNHNV and CDR2 YYDKDF (reference sequence). CDR3 nucleotide sequence: TGTGCCACCAGCAGAGATAACGGTGCAACTAATGAAAAACTGTTTTTT. Protein product: CATSRDNGATNEKLFF.